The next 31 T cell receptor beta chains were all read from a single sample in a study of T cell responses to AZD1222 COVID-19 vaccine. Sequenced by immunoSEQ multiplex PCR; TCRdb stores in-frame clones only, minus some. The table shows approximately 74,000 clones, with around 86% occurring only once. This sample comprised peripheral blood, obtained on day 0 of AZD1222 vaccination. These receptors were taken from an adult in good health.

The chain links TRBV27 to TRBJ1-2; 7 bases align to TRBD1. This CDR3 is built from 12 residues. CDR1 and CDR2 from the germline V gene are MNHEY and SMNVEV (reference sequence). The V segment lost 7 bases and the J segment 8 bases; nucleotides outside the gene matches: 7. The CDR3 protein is CASIEEGAGYTF. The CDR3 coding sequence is TGTGCCAGCATTGAGGAGGGGGCAGGCTACACCTTC.

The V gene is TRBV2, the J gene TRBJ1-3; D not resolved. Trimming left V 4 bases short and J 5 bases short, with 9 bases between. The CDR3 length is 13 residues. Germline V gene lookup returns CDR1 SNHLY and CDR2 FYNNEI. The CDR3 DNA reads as TGTGCCAGCAGTGTTGCAGCGAGAAACACCATATATTTT. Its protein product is CASSVAARNTIYF.

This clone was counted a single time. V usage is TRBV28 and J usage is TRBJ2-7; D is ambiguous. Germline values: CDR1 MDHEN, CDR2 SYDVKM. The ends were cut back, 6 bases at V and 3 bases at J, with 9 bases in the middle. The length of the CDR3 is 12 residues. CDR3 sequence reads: CASRSNSYEQYF. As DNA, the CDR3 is TGTGCCAGCAGGAGCAACAGCTACGAGCAGTACTTC.

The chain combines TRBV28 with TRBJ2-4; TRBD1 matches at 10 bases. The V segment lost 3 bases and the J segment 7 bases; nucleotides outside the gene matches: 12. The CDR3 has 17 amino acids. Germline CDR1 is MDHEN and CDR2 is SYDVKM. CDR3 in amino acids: CASSFDWAGQGMNIQYF. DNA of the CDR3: TGTGCCAGCAGTTTCGATTGGGCGGGACAGGGGATGAACATTCAGTACTTC.

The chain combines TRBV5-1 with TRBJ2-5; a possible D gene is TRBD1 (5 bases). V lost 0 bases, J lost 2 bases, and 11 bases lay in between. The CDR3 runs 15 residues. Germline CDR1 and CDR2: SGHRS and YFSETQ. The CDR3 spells CASSLVGRAQETQYF. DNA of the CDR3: TGCGCCAGCAGCTTGGTTGGCAGGGCTCAAGAGACCCAGTACTTC.

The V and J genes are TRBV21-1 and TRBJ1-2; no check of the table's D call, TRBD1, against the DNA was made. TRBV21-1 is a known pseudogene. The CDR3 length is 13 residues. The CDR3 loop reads CASSRTGGNGYTF. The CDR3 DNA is TGTGCCAGCAGCAGGACAGGGGGCAACGGCTACACCTTC.

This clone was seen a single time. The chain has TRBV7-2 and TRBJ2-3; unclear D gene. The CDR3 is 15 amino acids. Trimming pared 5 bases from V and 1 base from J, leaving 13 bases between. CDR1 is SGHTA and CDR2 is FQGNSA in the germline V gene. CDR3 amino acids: CASSPQTRRTDTQYF. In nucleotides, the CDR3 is TGTGCCAGCAGCCCCCAGACCAGACGCACAGATACGCAGTATTTT.

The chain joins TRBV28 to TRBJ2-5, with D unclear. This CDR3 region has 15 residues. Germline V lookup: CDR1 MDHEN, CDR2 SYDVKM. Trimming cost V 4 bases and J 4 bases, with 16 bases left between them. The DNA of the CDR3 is TGTGCCAGCAGTTCCGACTCGTTCCTCCGAGAGACCCAGTACTTC. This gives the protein CASSSDSFLRETQYF.

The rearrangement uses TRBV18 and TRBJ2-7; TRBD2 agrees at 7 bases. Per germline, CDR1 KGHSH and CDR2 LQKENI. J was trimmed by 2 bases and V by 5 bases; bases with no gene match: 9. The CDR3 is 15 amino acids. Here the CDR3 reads CASSEERGDAYEQYF. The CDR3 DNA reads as TGTGCCAGCTCAGAAGAACGGGGGGACGCCTACGAGCAGTACTTC.

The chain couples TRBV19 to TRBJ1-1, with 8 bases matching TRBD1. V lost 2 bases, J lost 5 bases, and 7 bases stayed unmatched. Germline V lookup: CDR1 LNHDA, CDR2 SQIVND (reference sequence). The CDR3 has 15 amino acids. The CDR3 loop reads CASSIPRQGWTEAFF. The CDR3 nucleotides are TGTGCCAGTAGTATACCCCGACAGGGGTGGACTGAAGCTTTCTTT.

CDR3 coding DNA: TGTGCCAGCAACCTGATCGGCGAAGCGGGAGGGACTAATGAGCAGTTCTTC. Encoded protein: CASNLIGEAGGTNEQFF. V gene TRBV11-2 combines with J gene TRBJ2-1, with 10 nucleotides matching TRBD2. The germline CDR1 and CDR2 sequences are SGHAT and FQNNGV. Losses at the gene ends were 7 bases for V and 7 bases for J; bases not matched to a gene: 16. This CDR3 contains 17 residues.

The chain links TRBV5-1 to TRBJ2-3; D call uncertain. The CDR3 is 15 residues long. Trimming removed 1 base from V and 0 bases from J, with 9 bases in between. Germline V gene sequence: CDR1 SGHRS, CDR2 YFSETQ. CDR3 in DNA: TGCGCCAGCAGCTTGCTGGGTACTAGCACAGATACGCAGTATTTT. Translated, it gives CASSLLGTSTDTQYF.

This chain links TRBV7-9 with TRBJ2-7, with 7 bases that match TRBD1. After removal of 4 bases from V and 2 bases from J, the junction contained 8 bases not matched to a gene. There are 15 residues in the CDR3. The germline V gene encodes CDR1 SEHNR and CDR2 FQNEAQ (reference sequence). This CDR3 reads CASSSRMDRTYEQYF. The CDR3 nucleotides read TGTGCCAGCAGCTCACGAATGGACAGGACCTACGAGCAGTACTTC. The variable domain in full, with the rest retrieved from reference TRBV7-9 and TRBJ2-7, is DTGVSQNPRHKITKRGQNVTFRCDPISEHNRLYWYRQTLGQGPEFLTYFQNEAQLEKSRLLSDRFSAERPKGSFSTLEIQRTEQGDSAMYLCASSSRMDRTYEQYFGPGTRLTVT.

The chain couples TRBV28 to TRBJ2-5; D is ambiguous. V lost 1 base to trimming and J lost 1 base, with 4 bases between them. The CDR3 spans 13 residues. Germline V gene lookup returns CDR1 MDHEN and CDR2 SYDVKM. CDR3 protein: CASSLLGQETQYF. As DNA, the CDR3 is TGTGCCAGCAGTTTATTGGGCCAAGAGACCCAGTACTTC.

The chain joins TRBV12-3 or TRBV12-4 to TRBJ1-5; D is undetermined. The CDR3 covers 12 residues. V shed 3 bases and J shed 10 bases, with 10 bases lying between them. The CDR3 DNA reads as TGTGCCAGCAGTTTTTCGACACGACCCCAGCATTTT. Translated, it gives CASSFSTRPQHF.

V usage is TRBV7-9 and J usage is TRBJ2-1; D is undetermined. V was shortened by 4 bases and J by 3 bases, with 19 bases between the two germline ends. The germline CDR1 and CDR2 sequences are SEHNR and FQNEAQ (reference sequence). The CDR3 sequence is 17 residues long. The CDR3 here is CASSSTNPALRYNEQFF. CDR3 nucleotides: TGTGCCAGCAGCTCGACAAACCCCGCGTTGCGCTACAATGAGCAGTTCTTC.

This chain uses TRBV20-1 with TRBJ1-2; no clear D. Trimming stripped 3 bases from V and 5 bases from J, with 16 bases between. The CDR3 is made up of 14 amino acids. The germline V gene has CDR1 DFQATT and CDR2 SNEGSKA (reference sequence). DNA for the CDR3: TGCAGTGCTAGTCCCGATCACAGTCCTTATGGCTACACCTTC. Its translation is CSASPDHSPYGYTF.

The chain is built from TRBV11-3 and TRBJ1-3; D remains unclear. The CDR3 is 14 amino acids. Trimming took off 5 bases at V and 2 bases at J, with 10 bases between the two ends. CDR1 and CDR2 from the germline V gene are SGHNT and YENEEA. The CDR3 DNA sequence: TGTGCCAGCAGCCTCACGGGCCCTGGAAACACCATATATTTT. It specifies CASSLTGPGNTIYF.

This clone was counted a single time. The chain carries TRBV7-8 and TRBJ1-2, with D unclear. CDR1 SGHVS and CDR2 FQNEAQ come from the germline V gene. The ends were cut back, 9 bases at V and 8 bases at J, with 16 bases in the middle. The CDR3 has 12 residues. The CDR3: CASSPPYGGYTF. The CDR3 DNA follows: TGTGCCAGTAGCCCCCCCTACGGGGGCTACACCTTC.

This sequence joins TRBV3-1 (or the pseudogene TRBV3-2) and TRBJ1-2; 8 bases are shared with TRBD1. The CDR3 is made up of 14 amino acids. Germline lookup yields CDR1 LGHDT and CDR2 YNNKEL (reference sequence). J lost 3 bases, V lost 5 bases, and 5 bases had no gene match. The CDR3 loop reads CASSSQGADYGYTF. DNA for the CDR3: TGTGCCAGCAGCTCCCAGGGGGCGGACTATGGCTACACCTTC.

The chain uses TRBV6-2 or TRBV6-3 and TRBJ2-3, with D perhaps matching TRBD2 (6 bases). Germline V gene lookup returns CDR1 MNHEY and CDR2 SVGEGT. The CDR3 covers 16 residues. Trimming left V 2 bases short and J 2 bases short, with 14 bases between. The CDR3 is CASSYTQGLFTDTQYF. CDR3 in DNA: TGTGCCAGCAGTTACACTCAGGGACTCTTCACAGATACGCAGTATTTT.

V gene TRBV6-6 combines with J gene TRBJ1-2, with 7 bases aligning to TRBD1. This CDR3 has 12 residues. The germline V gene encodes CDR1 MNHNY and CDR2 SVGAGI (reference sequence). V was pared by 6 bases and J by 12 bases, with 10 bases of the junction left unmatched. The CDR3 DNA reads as TGTGCCAGCAGCCGACAGGGAGAGTGGGACACCTTC. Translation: CASSRQGEWDTF.

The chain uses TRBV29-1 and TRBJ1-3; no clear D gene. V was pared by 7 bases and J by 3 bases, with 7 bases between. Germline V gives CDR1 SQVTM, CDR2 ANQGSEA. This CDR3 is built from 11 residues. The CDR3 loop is CSAVSGNTIYF. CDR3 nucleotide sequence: TGCAGCGCTGTGAGTGGAAACACCATATATTTT.

The CDR3 coding sequence is TGTGCCAGCAGCTTAGTTACAGGGGTCTTTATCTATGAGCAGTTCTTC. Translating gives CASSLVTGVFIYEQFF. The gene calls are TRBV7-8 and TRBJ2-1; TRBD1 agrees at 7 bases. CDR3 length equals 16 residues. J lost 8 bases, V lost 1 base, and 11 bases had no gene match. CDR1 is SGHVS, CDR2 FQNEAQ, per germline.

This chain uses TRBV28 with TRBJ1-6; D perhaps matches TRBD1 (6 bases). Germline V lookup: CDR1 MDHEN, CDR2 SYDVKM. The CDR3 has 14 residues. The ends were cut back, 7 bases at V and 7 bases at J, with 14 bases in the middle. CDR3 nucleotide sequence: TGTGCCAGCACAAGACAGGCGGGCAATTCACCCCTCCACTTT. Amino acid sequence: CASTRQAGNSPLHF.

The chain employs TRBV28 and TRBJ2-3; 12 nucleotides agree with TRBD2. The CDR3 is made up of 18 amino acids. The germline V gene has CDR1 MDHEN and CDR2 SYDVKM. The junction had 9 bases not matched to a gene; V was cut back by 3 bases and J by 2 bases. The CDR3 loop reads CASSFETSGGLFTDTQYF. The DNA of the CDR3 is TGTGCCAGCAGTTTTGAGACTAGCGGGGGCCTATTCACAGATACGCAGTATTTT.

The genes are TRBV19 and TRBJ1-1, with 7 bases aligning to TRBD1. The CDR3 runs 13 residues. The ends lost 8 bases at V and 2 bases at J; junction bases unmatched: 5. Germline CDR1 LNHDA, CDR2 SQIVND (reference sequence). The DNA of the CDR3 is TGTGCCAGTGGACAGGTAATTAACACTGAAGCTTTCTTT. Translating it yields CASGQVINTEAFF.

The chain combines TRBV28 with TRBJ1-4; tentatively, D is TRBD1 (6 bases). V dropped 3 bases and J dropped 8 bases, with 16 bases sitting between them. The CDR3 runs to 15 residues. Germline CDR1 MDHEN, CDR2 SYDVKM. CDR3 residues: CASSLGGSGVEKLFF. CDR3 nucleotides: TGTGCCAGCAGTTTGGGAGGCTCAGGGGTAGAAAAACTGTTTTTT. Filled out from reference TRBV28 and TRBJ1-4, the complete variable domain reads DVKVTQSSRYLVKRTGEKVFLECVQDMDHENMFWYRQDPGLGLRLIYFSYDVKMKEKGDIPEGYSVSREKKERFSLILESASTNQTSMYLCASSLGGSGVEKLFFGSGTQLSVL.

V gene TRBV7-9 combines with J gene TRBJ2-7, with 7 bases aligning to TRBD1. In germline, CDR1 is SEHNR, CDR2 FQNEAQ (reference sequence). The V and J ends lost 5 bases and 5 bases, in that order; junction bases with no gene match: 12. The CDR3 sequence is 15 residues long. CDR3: CASSERGPGGDEQYF. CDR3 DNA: TGTGCCAGCAGCGAACGAGGTCCAGGGGGAGACGAGCAGTACTTC.

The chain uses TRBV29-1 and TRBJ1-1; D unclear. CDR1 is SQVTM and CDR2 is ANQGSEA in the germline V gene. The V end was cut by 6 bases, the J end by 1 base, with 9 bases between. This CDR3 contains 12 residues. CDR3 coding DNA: TGCAGCGTGGACCAGAGGAACACTGAAGCTTTCTTT. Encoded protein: CSVDQRNTEAFF.

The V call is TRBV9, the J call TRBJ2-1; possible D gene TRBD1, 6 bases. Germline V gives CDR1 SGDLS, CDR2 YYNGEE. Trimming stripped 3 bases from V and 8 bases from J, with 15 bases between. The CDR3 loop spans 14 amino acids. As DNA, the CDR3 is TGTGCCAGCAGCGCCTATTGGGGGCAGGATGAGCAGTTCTTC. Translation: CASSAYWGQDEQFF.